This is a list of T cell receptor beta chains from one sample in a study of T cell repertoires in cytomegalovirus infection. TCRdb redid the calling of the reads with MiXCR, one entry per CDR3 protein. Of around 530,000 distinct CDR3 sequences in the sample, less than 30% were seen once. Input material: PBMCs. These receptors originate from a human donor in good health (CMV status not recorded). Some clones in this sample may be carry-over from other donors' samples. Both conserved end residues are part of each CDR3. D genes are given only for firm matches. A clone size is listed for some rows: how often the clone was seen (once, few, many), or a class if it is expanded.

J | V | D | size | DNA | CDR3
TRBJ2-5 | TRBV7-2 | . | few | TGTGCCAGCAGCTTACCCACTCGAGAGACCCAGTACTTC | CASSLPTRETQYF
TRBJ1-1 | TRBV29-1 | . | . | TGCAGCGTTGTCCCCAGGGTAGGTGAAGCTTTCTTT | CSVVPRVGEAFF
TRBJ2-1 | TRBV10-3 | TRBD1 | few | TGTGCCATCAGCGATCCGACAGGGAACAATGAGCAGTTCTTC | CAISDPTGNNEQFF
TRBJ1-1 | TRBV7-9 | . | many | TGTGCCAGCAGCTTGGAGGGGACTGTGAACACTGAAGCTTTCTTT | CASSLEGTVNTEAFF
TRBJ1-2 | TRBV12-3/TRBV12-4 | TRBD1 | . | TGTGCCAGCAGTTTCGACAGGGTTTATGGCTACACCTTC | CASSFDRVYGYTF
TRBJ2-1 | TRBV7-8 | . | many | TGTGCCAGCAGTACACGGAAAGGGGGTTCCTACAATGAGCAGTTCTTC | CASSTRKGGSYNEQFF
TRBJ1-3 | TRBV7-8 | . | many | TGTGCCAGCTCGACAGGACGGAGCTCTGGAAACACCATATATTTT | CASSTGRSSGNTIYF
TRBJ2-3 | TRBV7-9 | . | few | TGTGCCAGCAGCTTAGGGGGAACGGCAGATACGCAGTATTTT | CASSLGGTADTQYF
TRBJ2-7 | TRBV7-2 | . | many | TGTGCCAGCAGCTTGTTTCAGGCATCCTCATACGAGCAGTACTTC | CASSLFQASSYEQYF
TRBJ2-2 | TRBV12-3/TRBV12-4 | TRBD2 | . | TGTGCCAGCAGAGGACTAGCGGGAGGGTACACCGGGGAGCTGTTTTTT | CASRGLAGGYTGELFF
TRBJ2-3 | TRBV11-2 | . | few | TGTGCCAGCAGCTTAGGAGGAAGGGGTACGCAGTATTTT | CASSLGGRGTQYF
TRBJ2-5 | TRBV12-3/TRBV12-4 | . | many | TGTGCCAGCAGTCACCGACAGACCCAGTACTTC | CASSHRQTQYF
TRBJ1-4 | TRBV7-2 | . | . | TGTGCCAGCAGCCTGGGACCGAGTAATGAAAAACTGTTTTTT | CASSLGPSNEKLFF
TRBJ2-1 | TRBV28 | . | . | TGTGCCAGCACCAACTGGGCCAGGGGCATTGACAATGAGCAGTTCTTC | CASTNWARGIDNEQFF
TRBJ1-5 | TRBV12-3/TRBV12-4 | . | many | TGTGCCAGCAGTCCCCTTCGGGATGGGAGGGAGAATCAGCCCCAGCATTTT | CASSPLRDGRENQPQHF
TRBJ2-3 | TRBV7-6 | TRBD1 | many | TGTGCCAGCAGCTATACCGGGACAGGGGGGACAGATACGCAGTATTTT | CASSYTGTGGTDTQYF
TRBJ2-5 | TRBV7-6 | . | many | TGTGCCAGCAGCCCCAAACAGGGGGGGTATCAAGAGACCCAGTACTTC | CASSPKQGGYQETQYF
TRBJ2-1 | TRBV7-2 | . | few | TGTGCCAGCAGCTTATCTTTTAGCGGACTAAACAATGAGCAGTTCTTC | CASSLSFSGLNNEQFF
TRBJ2-1 | TRBV7-2 | . | . | TGTGCCAGCAGCTTAAAGGGTTTCTACAATGAGCAGTTCTTC | CASSLKGFYNEQFF
TRBJ1-2 | TRBV6-2/TRBV6-3 | . | . | TGTGCCAGCAGGGACAGTGGCTACACCTTC | CASRDSGYTF
TRBJ2-5 | TRBV9 | . | . | TGTGCCAGCAGCGAGGGGGAGGGAGACGAGACCCAGTACTTC | CASSEGEGDETQYF
TRBJ1-4 | TRBV12-3/TRBV12-4 | . | many | TGTGCCAGCAGTCCCTTGGGGGGAACAGGGCCTGAAAAACTGTTTTTT | CASSPLGGTGPEKLFF
TRBJ2-3 | TRBV7-9 | . | few | TGTGCCAGCACCCCTAACAACCGCTATACGCAGTATTTT | CASTPNNRYTQYF
TRBJ1-4 | TRBV19 | . | few | TGTGCCAGTAGTACAGGCGACCCAAGACTGTTTTTT | CASSTGDPRLFF
TRBJ1-4 | TRBV7-6 | . | few | TGTGCCAGCACCCCACCGGGACCCGGGGCAACTAATGAAAAACTGTTTTTT | CASTPPGPGATNEKLFF
TRBJ1-5 | TRBV6-6 | TRBD1 | . | TGTGCCAGCCATAGGGACAGAGATCAGCCCCAGCATTTT | CASHRDRDQPQHF
TRBJ2-6 | TRBV7-2 | TRBD1 | many | TGTGCCAGCAGCTCCCCGGGACAGGGGGCGCGTGGGGCCAACGTCCTGACTTTC | CASSSPGQGARGANVLTF
TRBJ2-1 | TRBV15 | . | . | TGTGCCACCAGCAGAGATGACGAGCAGTTCTTC | CATSRDDEQFF
TRBJ2-5 | TRBV7-2 | . | . | TGTGCCAGCAGCTTATTAACAGACGGGACCCAGTACTTC | CASSLLTDGTQYF
TRBJ2-3 | TRBV7-3 | . | . | TGTGCCAGCAGCCACCTCATTAGAACAGGTAGCACAGATACGCAGTATTTT | CASSHLIRTGSTDTQYF
TRBJ2-2 | TRBV5-4 | TRBD2 | . | TGTGCCAGCAGACCAGCGGGAGTGAGGACCGGGGAGCTGTTTTTT | CASRPAGVRTGELFF
TRBJ2-7 | TRBV27 | TRBD2 | . | TGTGCCAGCTGGGGGAGGGACGAGCAGTACTTC | CASWGRDEQYF
TRBJ2-7 | TRBV7-2 | TRBD1 | many | TGTGCCAGCAGCGTCATCGGGACAGGGGATTACGAGCAGTACTTC | CASSVIGTGDYEQYF
TRBJ2-7 | TRBV7-2 | TRBD2 | many | TGTGCCAGCAGCTGGTCGACTAGCGGGAGGGGCTCCTACGAGCAGTACTTC | CASSWSTSGRGSYEQYF
TRBJ2-2 | TRBV10-3 | . | . | TGTGCCATCTTAGCGGGACAGTGGGACACCGGGGAGCTGTTTTTT | CAILAGQWDTGELFF
TRBJ1-5 | TRBV19 | . | . | TGTGCCAGTAGTTCTGTGACAGTTCAGCCCCAGCATTTT | CASSSVTVQPQHF
TRBJ1-2 | TRBV10-3 | . | . | TGTGCCATCAGTGAGTCGTGGGACACGGGTTACACCTTC | CAISESWDTGYTF
TRBJ1-1 | TRBV5-3 | . | . | TGTGCCAGCAGCACTCTGAGGACTGAAGCTTTCTTT | CASSTLRTEAFF
TRBJ2-1 | TRBV28 | . | few | TGTGCCAGCAGTTTATACGTTCCGACCTACAATGAGCAGTTCTTC | CASSLYVPTYNEQFF
TRBJ2-2 | TRBV15 | . | few | TGTGCCACCAGAGTCGAGGGGGTCACGAACACCGGGGAGCTGTTTTTT | CATRVEGVTNTGELFF
TRBJ2-5 | TRBV2 | . | . | TGTGCCAGCAGTGGTAGGGAAGAGACCCAGTACTTC | CASSGREETQYF
TRBJ2-1 | TRBV7-9 | . | . | TGTGCCAGCAGCCGCCGGGGCGGGAACCGGAAGGTCTTC | CASSRRGGNRKVF
TRBJ1-1 | TRBV19 | . | . | TGTGCCAGTAGTGCGCGGCGGGGGTGGACTGAAGCTTTCTTT | CASSARRGWTEAFF
TRBJ2-1 | TRBV28 | TRBD1 | . | TGTGCCAGCCGGCGGGGACAGGGGGCGAACAATGAGCAGTTCTTC | CASRRGQGANNEQFF
TRBJ1-3 | TRBV6-2/TRBV6-3 | . | few | TGTGCCAGCAGTTACTCGATCAGTTACGTGGGAAGATTT | CASSYSISYVGRF
TRBJ2-1 | TRBV7-9 | TRBD1 | few | TGTGCCAGCAGCGCCTCGACAGGGAAGCAGTTCTTC | CASSASTGKQFF
TRBJ1-1 | TRBV7-9 | . | few | TGTGCCAGCAGCTTTCAGTCGAACACTGAAGCTTTCTTT | CASSFQSNTEAFF
TRBJ2-3 | TRBV7-2 | . | . | TGTGCCAGCAGAGCTTCTAGCACAGATACGCAGTATTTT | CASRASSTDTQYF
TRBJ1-2 | TRBV11-2 | TRBD1 | . | TGTGCCAGCAGCTCCATCAGGGGGCTTCGGTATGGCTACACCTTC | CASSSIRGLRYGYTF
TRBJ1-2 | TRBV7-2 | . | . | TGTGCCAGCAGCGGGGGAGTAGGGATGAACTATGGCTACACCTTC | CASSGGVGMNYGYTF
TRBJ1-5 | TRBV29-1 | . | . | TGCAGCGTGGCCGACACAGTCAATCAGCCCCAGCATTTT | CSVADTVNQPQHF
TRBJ2-5 | TRBV5-4 | TRBD2 | many | TGTGCCAGCAGCTTGGACGGCGGGAGGGCCGGAGAGACCCAGTACTTC | CASSLDGGRAGETQYF
TRBJ2-3 | TRBV6-5 | TRBD1 | few | TGTGCCAGCAGTTACCCCACAGGGGGCACAGATACGCAGTATTTT | CASSYPTGGTDTQYF
TRBJ2-3 | TRBV28 | . | few | TGTGCCAGTGCGACTAGTATCGAAACGCAGTATTTT | CASATSIETQYF
TRBJ1-2 | TRBV7-6 | TRBD1 | once | TGTGCCAGCAGCTTCGGACAGGGATTTGGCTACACCTTC | CASSFGQGFGYTF